This record covers a single T cell receptor beta chain. Its antigen is still unknown. Other DNA sequences in this specimen translate into the identical CDR3. The data were produced by immunoSEQ multiplex PCR, yet TCRdb's version contains in-frame clones alone and is incomplete. The sample records 96,000 or so clones, roughly 90% being singletons. This record comes from a study of graft-versus-host responses after intestinal transplantation. The CDR3 runs to 13 residues. The germline V and J ends were trimmed by 0 bases and 4 bases, with 6 bases remaining between them. Germline loops: CDR1 ENHRY, CDR2 SYGVKD.

This clonotype was obtained from a human donor who received an intestinal transplant. The sample consisted of unstimulated CD4+ T cells sorted from spleen or lymph node cells, taken before intestinal transplant. This chain links TRBV10-3 with TRBJ1-1; TRBD1 might be the D (5 bases). The CDR3 bases are TGTGCCATCAGTGAGTCTCAGGGCACTGAAGCTTTCTTT. This gives the protein CAISESQGTEAFF.